The 13 T cell receptor beta chains presented below share a single source sample, sequenced in a study of blood T cells in healthy people across ages (dated by TCRdb to between 2014 and 2017). Library creation used 5' RACE. Instrument used: Illumina HiSeq 2500. The second PCR ran for about 6 to 11 cycles and used a J-beta primer mix along with a sample-barcoded 5' primer. TCRdb cleaned the public reads at Q25 with fastp, built clones with MiXCR and kept in-frame beta chains. Every entry covers one CDR3 protein and lists the most common genes and DNA from its rows. The sample data list 700,000 to 950,000 distinct CDR3 sequences, and roughly 60% of these were observed just once. The ten largest clones add up to approximately 20% of the sample. Sequenced material: blood. Receptor source: a man aged 25-40 years in good health.

V is TRBV13 and J is TRBJ2-1, with TRBD2 matching 10 bases. Germline values: CDR1 PRHDT, CDR2 FYEKMQ (reference sequence). J lost 5 bases, V lost 6 bases, and 7 bases had no gene match. The CDR3 consists of 15 residues. CDR3 DNA: TGTGCCAGCAGTTTTCTAGCGGGAGCCGACAATGAGCAGTTCTTC. Translation: CASSFLAGADNEQFF.

The chain carries TRBV11-2 and TRBJ2-7; D may be TRBD1 (5 bases). With the DNA end fitting TRBJ2-4 better, the J assignment may be wrong. The CDR3 spans 15 residues. CDR1 and CDR2 from the germline V gene are SGHAT and FQNNGV. CDR3 coding DNA: TGTGCCAGCAGCTTATCGGGTCAGGGTAAAAACATTCAGTACTTC. Protein sequence: CASSLSGQGKNIQYF.

The chain employs TRBV3-1 and TRBJ1-2; the match to TRBD1 covers 7 bases. Germline CDR1 is LGHDT and CDR2 is YNNKEL (reference sequence). Trimming removed 4 bases from V and 2 bases from J; junction bases left unmatched: 10. This CDR3 is built from 16 residues. The CDR3 DNA sequence: TGTGCCAGCAGCCGCGTCCTAAGGGGGCGGAACTATGGCTACACCTTC. Encoded protein: CASSRVLRGRNYGYTF.

This chain uses TRBV6-6 with TRBJ1-1; D is uncertain. Germline CDR1 is MNHNY and CDR2 is SVGAGI (reference sequence). The V and J ends lost 6 bases and 11 bases respectively, with 16 bases between them. This CDR3 is built from 12 residues. CDR3 sequence (DNA): TGTGCCAGCAGCCGGGCCCTCTCTGGGGCTTTCTTT. It translates to CASSRALSGAFF.

This clonotype was seen repeatedly, ten times or more. This rearrangement joins TRBV3-1 to TRBJ2-1, with 8 positions matching TRBD1. The CDR3 is 13 amino acids. Germline V CDR1 and CDR2: LGHDT, YNNKEL (reference sequence). Trimming at V came to 9 bases and at J to 6 bases, leaving 7 bases not matched to a gene. The CDR3 reads CASTTGGRNEQFF. The CDR3 DNA is TGTGCCAGTACAACAGGGGGTCGCAATGAGCAGTTCTTC.

CDR3: CSVEDSPSGEDNEQFF. DNA of the CDR3: TGCAGCGTTGAAGACTCCCCGTCGGGGGAGGACAATGAGCAGTTCTTC. The rearrangement uses TRBV29-1 and TRBJ2-1; D may be TRBD2 (6 bases). Germline V CDR1 and CDR2: SQVTM, ANQGSEA. This CDR3 region has 16 residues. V was shortened by 0 bases and J by 5 bases, with 17 bases between the two germline ends.

This chain links TRBV28 with TRBJ2-2; D perhaps matches TRBD1 (6 bases). The germline CDR1 and CDR2 sequences are MDHEN and SYDVKM. CDR3 length: 16 amino acids. With 7 bases removed from V and 5 bases from J, the gap between germline ends came to 20 bases. The CDR3: CASKSLRGAGTGELFF. The DNA for the CDR3 is TGTGCCAGCAAGTCTCTCAGGGGCGCAGGGACCGGGGAGCTGTTTTTT.

The chain recombines TRBV4-2 with TRBJ2-1; D not certain. Germline V lookup: CDR1 LGHNA, CDR2 YNFKEQ. V was pared by 1 base and J by 3 bases, with 19 bases between. There are 18 residues in the CDR3. CDR3: CASSQGLRGAGGYNEQFF. CDR3 in DNA: TGTGCCAGCAGCCAAGGTCTCCGTGGAGCAGGTGGCTACAATGAGCAGTTCTTC.

The chain joins TRBV20-1 to TRBJ1-1; maybe TRBD1 (5 bases). V was pared by 6 bases and J by 10 bases, with 15 bases between. Germline CDR1 reads DFQATT; CDR2 reads SNEGSKA (reference sequence). The CDR3 runs 11 residues. The CDR3: CSAAAARGAFF. CDR3 nucleotide sequence: TGCAGTGCCGCCGCGGCAAGGGGAGCTTTCTTT.

This clonotype came up many times. One end of the junction is discordant with germline, which a read error may explain. The chain recombines TRBV28 with TRBJ2-3; D not resolved. This CDR3 region has 13 residues. Germline CDR1 and CDR2: MDHEN and SYDVKM. CDR3 in DNA: TGCGCCAGCAGCCCGACGAGCACAGATACGCAGTATTTT. Translated, it gives CASSPTSTDTQYF.

The V call is TRBV9, the J call TRBJ2-3; D is uncertain. This CDR3 contains 16 residues. The V gene's germline CDR1 is SGDLS and CDR2 YYNGEE. Trimming stripped 2 bases from V and 0 bases from J, with 13 bases between. The CDR3 DNA is TGTGCCAGCAGCGTTTGCGCTCTCATCAGCACAGATACGCAGTATTTT. Its protein product is CASSVCALISTDTQYF. Together with reference TRBV9 and TRBJ2-3, the CDR3 gives the full variable domain: DSGVTQTPKHLITATGQRVTLRCSPRSGDLSVYWYQQSLDQGLQFLIQYYNGEERAKGNILERFSAQQFPDLHSELNLSSLELGDSALYFCASSVCALISTDTQYFGPGTRLTVL.

About this clonotype itself: A much larger clone is a single base away; this may be a read error. V gene TRBV9 combines with J gene TRBJ2-7, with D perhaps TRBD2 (5 bases). The CDR3 consists of 16 residues. Trimming removed 5 bases from V and 7 bases from J, with 25 bases in between. CDR1 and CDR2 from the germline V gene are SGDLS and YYNGEE. The chain's CDR3 is CASSVSAGGSYNEQYF. The CDR3 DNA is TGTGCCAGCAGTGTCAGCGCGGGCGGCTCCTACAATGAGCAGTACTTC.

This chain's CDR3 is CASSSRESYTDTQYF. The CDR3 DNA reads TGTGCCAGCAGCTCCAGGGAGAGCTACACAGATACGCAGTATTTT. The chain is built from TRBV7-9 and TRBJ2-3; D assignment may be TRBD1 or TRBD2 (5 bases each). The ends were cut back, 4 bases at V and 2 bases at J, with 13 bases in the middle. The CDR3 is 15 amino acids. The germline V gene encodes CDR1 SEHNR and CDR2 FQNEAQ (reference sequence). The whole variable domain, filled in from reference TRBV7-9 and TRBJ2-3, reads DTGVSQNPRHKITKRGQNVTFRCDPISEHNRLYWYRQTLGQGPEFLTYFQNEAQLEKSRLLSDRFSAERPKGSFSTLEIQRTEQGDSAMYLCASSSRESYTDTQYFGPGTRLTVL.